This T cell receptor (beta chain) was sequenced during a study of blood T cell repertoires in COVID-19. Study in general: The United States, Italy and Spain provided the acute and convalescent COVID-19 samples. From T cells, B-cell-depleted T cells, or PBMCs came the material, which was cDNA or gDNA.

The data were produced by immunoSEQ multiplex PCR, yet TCRdb's version contains in-frame clones alone and is incomplete. Of a few hundred thousand clones listed, approximately 90% are singletons. Seattle patients were enrolled during active infection and followed longitudinally. CDR3 size: 16 residues. From germline, CDR1 is SGHNT and CDR2 YYREEE (reference sequence). J lost 4 bases, V lost 3 bases, and 8 bases had no gene match. This chain joins TRBV5-4 and TRBJ2-1, with 9 positions matching TRBD2. The receptor was isolated from a man aged 18 to 29 with COVID-19, enrolled during active disease. The sample comprised peripheral blood. The CDR3 coding sequence is TGTGCCAGCAGCTCCGCGCGGGGGGGCGGATACAATGAGCAGTTCTTC. It is translated as CASSSARGGGYNEQFF.